The T cell receptor beta chain described here comes from a study of T cell responses to AZD1222 COVID-19 vaccine. Profiling relied on immunoSEQ multiplex PCR, and the TCRdb table lists in-frame clones only, not all of them. The table has 100,000 to 150,000 clones, more than 70% seen once. V lost 2 bases and J lost 9; bases outside the gene matches: 16. The CDR3 runs to 17 residues. CDR1 is SGHTA, CDR2 FQGNSA, per germline. This TCR was recovered from an adult in good health. V gene TRBV7-2 combines with J gene TRBJ2-3; 8 nucleotides match TRBD2. The material sequenced was peripheral blood, taken on day 0 of AZD1222 vaccination. In nucleotides, the CDR3 is TGTGCCAGCAGCTTAAAAGGTTCGGGGGGGCAGAGTGGAACGCAGTATTTT. Translated, it gives CASSLKGSGGQSGTQYF.